The sequence of this T cell receptor beta chain was determined in a study of CD8 T cells in Susac syndrome (dated by TCRdb to the late 2010s). In terms of the full investigation: Whether CD8+ T cell activation and differentiation in Susac syndrome was antigen driven was tested using repertoire sequencing.

At the junction V is shortened by 5 bases and J by 2 bases, with 8 bases in between. Per the germline V gene, KGHDR is the CDR1 and SFDVKD is the CDR2. From cysteine to phenylalanine, the CDR3 is 14 amino acids long. Only CDR3 DNA remains: 42 bases, in frame from the first base. RNA was extracted using the RNeasy kit, and roughly 0.45 to 1 microgram was reverse transcribed with random hexamers. The immunoSEQ multiplex PCR assay, covering 54 Vbeta and 13 Jbeta segments, was used to amplify TCR beta CDR3 regions. PCR amplification bias was corrected by using a synthetic template baseline for primer optimization and computational correction. For the original study's pipeline: Reads were assigned to V, D and J genes according to IMGT and analyzed in immunoSEQ Analyzer, with only productive sequences retained. Clonality was computed as one minus Shannon entropy normalized by log2 of the number of productive unique sequences. For each patient and control, public and private clones were evaluated among the 100 most prevalent clones. Clones were defined as Susac-specific when absent from the healthy and MS cohorts, from 1,000 to 1,100 published viral clones and from other ImmuneACCESS disease sequences. TCRdb reworked the public reads: Q25 trimming with fastp, MiXCR clone assembly, productive beta chains retained. Rows are combined by CDR3 protein, so each entry shows the most common genes and DNA. TCRdb, not the authors, supplied the V and J calls. The sample has just over 300,000 distinct CDR3 sequences on record, roughly 94% of them singletons. The top ten clonotypes cover approximately 0.065% of the sample.

Here is what the overall study found, with its caveats: The study acknowledged that relatively few individuals were included in the TCR sequencing and HLA analysis.

In regard to this clonotype: Which antigen it targets is not known. No qualities accompany the bases; no much larger clone lies one base away.

Peripheral blood CD8+ and CD4+ T cells from healthy donors, Susac syndrome patients and multiple sclerosis patients were profiled using high-throughput TCR beta sequencing. The multiple sclerosis controls were treatment-naive patients whose relapsing-remitting disease, either stable or active, fulfilled the revised McDonald criteria. CD8+ TEMRA cells were enriched by FACS, while bulk CD8+ and CD4+ T cells were purified by magnetic negative isolation. Blood was collected in EDTA tubes and processed within 24 hours, with PBMCs isolated through density gradient centrifugation. PBMCs intended for TCR sequencing were cryopreserved in liquid nitrogen and thawed later in a water bath at 37 degrees C. The sorted or isolated CD4+, CD8+ and CD8+ TEMRA cells had a purity of 90% or higher.

The sample comprised CD4+ T cells from PBMCs. The chain is assembled from TRBV24-1 and TRBJ2-2; the D gene is perhaps TRBD1, from 5 matching bases. The sequence derives from a human donor with multiple sclerosis. The DNA reads TGTGCCACCAGTGGCAGGGCAAACACCGGGGAGCTGTTTTTT. Its product reads: CATSGRANTGELFF.